The sequence of this T cell receptor beta chain was determined in a study of cytomegalovirus exposure and HLA in healthy donors. Study information: Counted in an early data release were 85 million or so unique TCRs from HLA-typed donors. Of all 400 or so donors who were genotyped, roughly 81% belonged to the Caucasian-associated ancestry cluster.

CDR1 is SGHRS, CDR2 YFSETQ, per germline. This CDR3 comprises 14 residues. V lost 0 bases, J lost 1 base, and 7 bases lay in between. The primer mix had 60 Vbeta and 13 Jbeta primers. The data were produced by immunoSEQ multiplex PCR, yet TCRdb's version contains in-frame clones alone and is incomplete. The sample contains 65,000 to 75,000 clones, 60% to 80% of which appear only once. When sampled, the donors appeared nominally healthy, though they likely had unrecorded immune exposures. This TCR was sampled from a man aged 35-49 years in good health and CMV-seropositive. The chain links TRBV5-1 to TRBJ1-2; maybe TRBD1 (6 bases). Sequencing was performed on PBMCs. The CDR3 is CASSLVDSNYGYTF. Here the CDR3 DNA reads TGCGCCAGCAGCTTGGTGGACAGTAACTATGGCTACACCTTC.